This is a list of T cell receptor beta chains from one sample in a study of vaccination effects on CD4 cells after COVID-19. Sequencing used immunoSEQ multiplex PCR; TCRdb keeps in-frame clones, though not all of them. The data show 55,000 to 90,000 clones, over 60% seen once. Their antigens remain unidentified. This specimen was CD4+ T cells from PBMCs cultured with HIV peptides, taken before COVID-19 vaccination. These receptors were taken from a human donor who had a prior SARS-CoV-2 infection. Both conserved end residues are part of each CDR3. The order of the fields is V gene, D gene, CDR3 length, CDR3 protein. A D gene is named only where the DNA matches it firmly.

>TRBV5-4|TRBD1|13
CASGTGGDNEQFF
>TRBV27|-|15
CASSFRGASTDTQYF
>TRBV7-9|-|16
CASSPWDSDMTDTQYF
>TRBV9|-|17
CASSVARGGSSGNTIYF
>TRBV21-1|-|18
CASSKVGLADSGANVLTF
>TRBV24-1|TRBD1|18
CATSDLNQDRDRLYEQYF
>TRBV6-2/TRBV6-3|TRBD1|16
CASSLRGQGRTDTQYF
>TRBV15|-|16
CATSRNPQLAGTEAFF
>TRBV19|-|14
CASSIGSGANVLTF
>TRBV7-9|TRBD1|15
CASSGRTGMDEKLFF
>TRBV6-6|-|13
CASSRDKEETQYF
>TRBV7-9|-|14
CASSLVGESLEAFF
>TRBV20-1|-|14
CSASLWQGSETQYF
>TRBV25-1|TRBD2|13
CASRRGGQETQYF
>TRBV5-5|-|16
CASSPDWAGRGYEQYF
>TRBV4-2|-|16
CASSQAPDSGANVLTF
>TRBV4-1|-|15
CASSQDAGRQETQYF
>TRBV12-3/TRBV12-4|TRBD2|13
CASSLGLQETQYF
>TRBV25-1|-|14
CASSEYPPGAEAFF
>TRBV11-3|TRBD2|18
CASSFSGTSGSSDNEQFF
>TRBV15|-|14
CATSRGPPETEAFF
>TRBV7-9|-|12
CASSLRSTEAFF
>TRBV6-5|TRBD2|14
CASRRQLASNEQFF
>TRBV7-3|TRBD2|13
CASSLREGETQYF
>TRBV7-8|-|16
CASSHSPRTASYEQYF
>TRBV3-1/TRBV3-2|-|16
CASSYRTGSGTDTQYF
>TRBV6-5|-|15
CASSRDSGSSYEQYF
>TRBV5-5|-|13
CASSPTAPDTQYF
>TRBV5-1|TRBD1|14
CASSLGDRGNTQYF
>TRBV19|-|13
CASSIRVHQPQHF
>TRBV5-6|-|13
CASSPGGSGEAFF
>TRBV7-9|-|15
CASSLGGTSGNTIYF
>TRBV11-2|-|12
CASSLGQPGTTF
>TRBV2|TRBD2|14
CASSRTSGNNEQFF
>TRBV28|TRBD1|13
CASSTGTGPGYTF
>TRBV7-9|TRBD1|14
CASSVQGTYAEAFF
>TRBV28|TRBD2|14
CASSISGGLNEQFF
>TRBV2|-|14
CASKPPLETLPIYF
>TRBV4-3|-|14
CASSQRLLVGIQYF
>TRBV6-2/TRBV6-3|-|15
CASSSLLAVTDTQYF
>TRBV5-1|TRBD1|16
CASSLEGGQVGDEQYF
>TRBV7-3|-|14
CASSDKGTTDTQYF
>TRBV11-3|TRBD2|16
CASSPGGLAGEEEQFF
>TRBV20-1|TRBD2|15
CSASLGGSGTGELFF
>TRBV9|TRBD2|16
CASSVAGGSLEDTQYF